The 22 T cell receptor beta chains listed next were all sequenced from one sample in a study of blood T cell repertoires in COVID-19. Repertoires were generated with immunoSEQ multiplex PCR, while TCRdb's copy carries only in-frame clones and drops some. This sample carries around 100,000 clones, around nine tenths of them seen once, and the ten largest clones take 3.5% to 4.5%. Specimen: peripheral blood. The receptor source for this set is a man aged 35 to 55 with acute or convalescent COVID-19.

The chain is built from TRBV4-2 and TRBJ2-5; D is possibly TRBD1 (6 bases). In germline, CDR1 is LGHNA, CDR2 YNFKEQ. The CDR3 contains 14 residues. Trimming cost V 4 bases and J 0 bases, with 9 bases left between them. The CDR3: CASSRQEYQETQYF. CDR3 DNA: TGTGCCAGCAGCCGACAGGAATACCAAGAGACCCAGTACTTC.

The chain has TRBV29-1 and TRBJ2-7, with D perhaps matching TRBD1 (6 bases). The germline gives CDR1 SQVTM, CDR2 ANQGSEA. This CDR3 has 13 residues. V dropped 3 bases and J dropped 7 bases, with 16 bases sitting between them. This chain's CDR3 is CSVDTRGTGEQYF. The CDR3 region has the DNA TGCAGCGTTGATACCCGGGGTACAGGGGAGCAGTACTTC.

The V gene is TRBV4-1, the J gene TRBJ2-7; TRBD1 matches at 9 bases. The CDR3 contains 15 residues. V gave up 4 bases and J gave up 6 bases; unmatched junction bases: 10. Germline V gives CDR1 MGHRA, CDR2 YSYEKL. The CDR3 DNA reads TGCGCCAGCAGCCCTGGTCACAGGGGGCTTGTCGAGCAGTACTTC. Its translation: CASSPGHRGLVEQYF.

The genes are TRBV29-1 and TRBJ1-6; D is ambiguous. CDR3 length: 15 residues. The germline V gene encodes CDR1 SQVTM and CDR2 ANQGSEA. V was clipped by 6 bases and J by 1 base, with 13 bases between them. The CDR3 coding sequence is TGCAGCGTCCAACTGAGTAATTCCTATAATTCACCCCTCCACTTT. Translating gives CSVQLSNSYNSPLHF. The variable domain in full, completed from reference TRBV29-1 and TRBJ1-6, reads SAVISQKPSRDICQRGTSLTIQCQVDSQVTMMFWYRQQPGQSLTLIATANQGSEATYESGFVIDKFPISRPNLTFSTLTVSNMSPEDSSIYLCSVQLSNSYNSPLHFGNGTRLTVT.

The V call is TRBV13, the J call TRBJ2-5; D not resolved. Germline V gene data show CDR1 as PRHDT and CDR2 as FYEKMQ (reference sequence). Trimming cost V 5 bases and J 4 bases, with 17 bases left between them. This CDR3 contains 15 residues. The CDR3 loop is CASSQFQALGETQYF. In nucleotides, the CDR3 is TGTGCCAGCAGCCAATTCCAGGCCTTGGGAGAGACCCAGTACTTC.

The V and J genes are TRBV6-2 or TRBV6-3 and TRBJ1-5, with a weak D call TRBD1 (6 bases). Trimming took off 5 bases at V and 0 bases at J, with 17 bases between the two ends. CDR1 MNHEY and CDR2 SVGEGT come from the germline V gene. The CDR3 covers 17 residues. In DNA, the CDR3 is TGTGCCAGCAGTAAACGTCCGACAGGATTTAGCAATCAGCCCCAGCATTTT. Translated, it gives CASSKRPTGFSNQPQHF.

This sequence joins TRBV19 and TRBJ1-5; TRBD1 agrees at 7 bases. CDR1 LNHDA and CDR2 SQIVND come from the germline V gene (reference sequence). The length of the CDR3 is 17 residues. V shed 6 bases and J 3 bases; nucleotides not matched to a gene: 14. The CDR3 DNA sequence: TGTGCCAGTAGCCCCCGGTCTCGGGACAGCTTCAATCAGCCCCAGCATTTT. As protein: CASSPRSRDSFNQPQHF.

This chain connects TRBV4-3 to TRBJ2-7, with D possibly being TRBD2 (5 bases). This CDR3 region has 14 residues. Between the trimmed V and J ends, which lost 4 bases and 7 bases, there was a span of 17 bases. Per germline, CDR1 LGHNA and CDR2 YSLEER. The CDR3: CASSPMRASGEQYF. DNA of the CDR3: TGCGCCAGCAGCCCTATGAGGGCCTCGGGGGAGCAGTACTTC.

The rearrangement joins TRBV19 to TRBJ1-5; maybe TRBD1 (6 bases). Per germline, CDR1 LNHDA and CDR2 SQIVND (reference sequence). Trimming took off 6 bases at V and 1 base at J, with 13 bases between the two ends. The CDR3 contains 15 residues. CDR3: CASSPRGGSNQPQHF. CDR3 bases: TGTGCCAGTAGCCCCCGCGGGGGCAGCAATCAGCCCCAGCATTTT. The whole variable domain, remainder taken from reference TRBV19 and TRBJ1-5, is DGGITQSPKYLFRKEGQNVTLSCEQNLNHDAMYWYRQDPGQGLRLIYYSQIVNDFQKGDIAEGYSVSREKKESFPLTVTSAQKNPTAFYLCASSPRGGSNQPQHFGDGTRLSIL.

This rearrangement joins TRBV6-4 to TRBJ2-1; a possible D gene is TRBD2 (6 bases). Germline loops: CDR1 MRHNA, CDR2 SNTAGT. V lost 2 bases and J 9 bases, leaving 14 bases between the germline ends. The CDR3 is 14 residues long. For the CDR3, the DNA is TGTGCCAGCAGTGACCCCTCCGACGGGAGTGAGCAGTTCTTC. Translation gives CASSDPSDGSEQFF.

The chain links TRBV24-1 to TRBJ2-1; 9 bases are a match to TRBD1. The ends lost 2 bases at V and 7 bases at J; junction bases unmatched: 5. Germline V gene data show CDR1 as KGHDR and CDR2 as SFDVKD. This CDR3 is built from 15 residues. In DNA form, the CDR3 reads TGTGCCACCAGTGATTCGGGGACAGGGCTAAATGAGCAGTTCTTC. Translation: CATSDSGTGLNEQFF.

This clone is a singleton in its sample. The chain links TRBV18 to TRBJ1-5; 8 bases line up with TRBD1. J lost 6 bases, V lost 3 bases, and 7 bases had no gene match. Germline lookup yields CDR1 KGHSH and CDR2 LQKENI. The CDR3 is made up of 15 amino acids. The DNA for the CDR3 is TGTGCCAGCTCACCTGCGACAGGGGCTGGTCAGCCCCAGCATTTT. It yields the protein CASSPATGAGQPQHF.

The gene calls are TRBV3-1 (or the pseudogene TRBV3-2) and TRBJ1-1; D is unclear. The CDR3 runs to 13 residues. V dropped 2 bases and J dropped 3 bases, with 7 bases sitting between them. Per the germline V gene, CDR1 is LGHDT and CDR2 is YNNKEL (reference sequence). The CDR3 spells CASSQYIDTEAFF. DNA for the CDR3: TGTGCCAGCAGCCAATACATCGACACTGAAGCTTTCTTT.

V gene TRBV13 combines with J gene TRBJ1-1; tentatively, D is TRBD1 (5 bases). V was shortened by 5 bases and J by 5 bases, with 12 bases between the two germline ends. The CDR3 loop spans 13 amino acids. The V gene's germline CDR1 is PRHDT and CDR2 FYEKMQ (reference sequence). The CDR3 DNA sequence: TGTGCCAGCAGCCCCACCGGGGGGACTGAAGCTTTCTTT. It yields the protein CASSPTGGTEAFF. The entire variable domain, with the rest obtained from reference TRBV13 and TRBJ1-1, is as follows: AAGVIQSPRHLIKEKRETATLKCYPIPRHDTVYWYQQGPGQDPQFLISFYEKMQSDKGSIPDRFSAQQFSDYHSELNMSSLELGDSALYFCASSPTGGTEAFFGQGTRLTVV.

This chain uses TRBV20-1 with TRBJ2-7; D unresolved. CDR1 DFQATT and CDR2 SNEGSKA come from the germline V gene (reference sequence). V lost 0 bases, J lost 5 bases, and 5 bases lay in between. The CDR3 is 11 amino acids. CDR3 DNA sequence: TGCAGTGCTAGAGATTTAGACGAGCAGTACTTC. Encoded protein: CSARDLDEQYF.

The gene calls are TRBV3-1 (or the pseudogene TRBV3-2) and TRBJ1-2, with D perhaps TRBD1 (6 bases). The CDR3 loop spans 13 amino acids. With 4 bases removed from V and 4 bases from J, the gap between germline ends came to 10 bases. The germline V gene encodes CDR1 LGHDT and CDR2 YNNKEL (reference sequence). The CDR3: CASSRGHPYGYTF. The CDR3 region has the DNA TGTGCCAGCAGCCGGGGACACCCCTATGGCTACACCTTC.

The chain combines TRBV30 with TRBJ2-1; D possibly corresponds to TRBD2 (6 bases). Deletions cut 4 bases from V and 1 base from J, with 11 bases between. This CDR3 spans 14 amino acids. CDR1 and CDR2 (germline): GTSNPN, SVGIG (reference sequence). CDR3 in DNA: TGTGCCTGGACCCTCGGGGGTTCCTACAATGAGCAGTTCTTC. As protein: CAWTLGGSYNEQFF.

The J gene is TRBJ1-1, the V gene TRBV19; maybe TRBD1 (5 bases). Germline V gives CDR1 LNHDA, CDR2 SQIVND (reference sequence). The CDR3 length is 14 residues. V was clipped by 5 bases and J by 3 bases, with 13 bases between them. The CDR3 region has the DNA TGTGCCAGTAGTTACCCAGGGCGACACACTGAAGCTTTCTTT. As protein: CASSYPGRHTEAFF.

This clone came up a few times. V is TRBV12-5 and J is TRBJ1-4; D might be TRBD1 (5 bases). The germline V and J ends were trimmed by 0 bases and 1 base, with 12 bases remaining between them. CDR3 size: 17 residues. The V gene's germline CDR1 is LGHNT and CDR2 FRNRAP. The CDR3 region is CASGLVWRGGTNEKLFF. The CDR3 DNA is TGTGCTAGTGGTTTGGTATGGAGGGGTGGAACTAATGAAAAACTGTTTTTT.

This chain connects TRBV19 to TRBJ1-2; 7 bases map to TRBD1. Germline-derived CDR1 and CDR2 are LNHDA and SQIVND (reference sequence). The CDR3 has 13 amino acids. The V and J ends lost 3 bases and 7 bases, in that order; junction bases with no gene match: 5. This CDR3 is CASSIDRDGGYTF. The CDR3 DNA is TGTGCCAGTAGTATCGACAGGGATGGTGGCTACACCTTC.

The chain links TRBV30 to TRBJ2-2, with D possibly matching TRBD1 (6 bases). The germline V gene has CDR1 GTSNPN and CDR2 SVGIG (reference sequence). The CDR3 loop spans 13 amino acids. Trimming left V 2 bases short and J 4 bases short, with 8 bases between. CDR3 sequence reads: CAWSFRGTGELFF. In DNA, the CDR3 is TGTGCCTGGAGTTTCAGGGGCACCGGGGAGCTGTTTTTT.

The chain recombines TRBV9 with TRBJ2-7; 13 nucleotides align to TRBD2. Germline values: CDR1 SGDLS, CDR2 YYNGEE. The CDR3 runs to 15 residues. The ends lost 4 bases at V and 5 bases at J; junction bases unmatched: 6. The CDR3 nucleotides read TGTGCCAGCAGCAGGACTAGCGGGAGTATGAACGAGCAGTACTTC. Amino acids: CASSRTSGSMNEQYF.